This T cell receptor beta chain emerged from a study of blood T cell repertoires in COVID-19. Overall study context: Sources were T cells, B-cell-depleted T cells, or PBMCs; the material itself was cDNA or gDNA.

Assignments of participants to cohorts depended upon their own reported clinical history. Original analysis: How many nucleated cells were present was estimated from reference gene primer amplification. The data were produced by immunoSEQ multiplex PCR, yet TCRdb's version contains in-frame clones alone and is incomplete. V, J and clone size were drawn from that table, and D and trimming were deduced from the DNA. The table lists hundreds of thousands of clones, 90% of them singletons, with around 1.7% in the top ten. Germline V lookup: CDR1 MNHEY, CDR2 SVGAGI. V was clipped by 7 bases and J by 4 bases, with 16 bases between them. CDR3 length: 14 residues.

The clonotype originates from a woman between 18 and 29 years old with acute COVID-19. The chain combines TRBV6-5 with TRBJ1-2, with D possibly being TRBD1 (5 bases). Input material: PBMCs or T cells enriched from blood (not recorded which). The CDR3 here is CASTTVGGGYGYTF. The CDR3 DNA reads TGTGCCAGCACCACGGTCGGGGGAGGCTATGGCTACACCTTC.